This T cell receptor (beta chain) was documented in a study of tumor-infiltrating lymphocytes in primary liver carcinoma. Study overall: Stage T1-T3 N0M0 tumors measured about 4 to 10 cm at most.

Per germline, CDR1 MNHEY and CDR2 SVGAGI. The length of the CDR3 is 14 residues. Study observations and caveats: Paired tumor-adjacent and tumor-blood samples overlapped less than tumor region pairs did.

Details on this clonotype: What it binds is not known. Sequence at one end of the junction differs from germline and may be a read error.

The tissue used was unsorted bulk material of 20-30 mg. RNA and DNA were co-extracted from it with the AllPrep DNA/RNA mini kit. The patients carried chronic HBV infection and had received no treatment. Samples came from superior, inferior, lateral poles and tumor centre. Constant-region priming of 500 ng total RNA yielded TCR beta cDNA. Three nested multiplex PCR rounds, a slightly modified ARM-PCR, produced the libraries for TCR beta. TRBV1-TRBV30 forward primers paired with a C-beta reverse primer were used in the first two PCR rounds, which ran approximately 10 cycles each. TCRdb re-derived calls from the multiplex PCR reads in MiXCR, one entry per CDR3 protein. This sample yields 45,000 to 55,000 distinct CDR3 sequences, of which 70% to 80% are seen a single time; about 25% belongs to the top ten.

The chain recombines TRBV6-5 with TRBJ1-4; 7 positions agree with TRBD1. The TCR sequence derives from a man aged 40-49 years with primary liver carcinoma and hepatitis B virus infection. Sequenced: liver tumor tissue from sampling region 2. Subset of the sample: tumor region T2, inferior pole. CDR3 DNA: TGTGTCAGCAGTTCCGGGACAGATAATGAAAAGCTGTTTTTT. Translating it yields CVSSSGTDNEKLFF.